The 14 T cell receptor beta chains below all came from one sample that was sequenced in a study of OX40 agonist ivuxolimab in advanced cancers. Receptors were amplified or captured by the immunoSEQ multiplex PCR assay. In TCRdb, the immuneACCESS table is reduced to in-frame sequences with V and J assigned. These tables do not hold every clone; where another copy was compared, an unresolved V gene accounts for under half, and the others remain unexplained. Here the sample has 65,000 to 95,000 clones; approximately 94% occur a single time. Around 9.6% of the sample is in the top ten clones. Sample: CD4+ or CD8+ T cells sorted from blood, taken in a trial of the OX40 agonist ivuxolimab. The receptors were sampled from an adult with an advanced solid tumor such as melanoma, head and neck, liver or kidney cancer.

V and J are TRBV5-6 and TRBJ2-7; D may be TRBD2 (5 bases). Per the germline V gene, CDR1 is SGHDT and CDR2 is YYEEEE. V was shortened by 1 base and J by 5 bases, with 13 bases between the two germline ends. The CDR3 is made up of 14 amino acids. CDR3 sequence (DNA): TGTGCCAGCAGCTTGCCGGACTCGCACCACGAGCAGTACTTC. This translates into CASSLPDSHHEQYF.

This chain connects TRBV13 to TRBJ2-3; D gene unclear. The CDR3 has 15 residues. Germline CDR1 is PRHDT and CDR2 is FYEKMQ (reference sequence). Trimming pared 0 bases from V and 0 bases from J, leaving 7 bases between. As DNA, the CDR3 is TGTGCCAGCAGCTTAGGCCTGGGGAGCACAGATACGCAGTATTTT. Amino acid sequence: CASSLGLGSTDTQYF.

The chain combines TRBV7-3 with TRBJ1-2; D possibly corresponds to TRBD1 (5 bases). V lost 1 base and J lost 4, with 10 bases in between. CDR1 SGHTA and CDR2 FQGTGA come from the germline V gene. CDR3 length equals 14 residues. The CDR3 sequence: CASSLSGGSYGYTF. The CDR3 bases are TGTGCCAGCAGCTTAAGTGGGGGAAGCTATGGCTACACCTTC.

V and J are TRBV19 and TRBJ1-5, with D perhaps matching TRBD1 (5 bases). Germline V gene sequence: CDR1 LNHDA, CDR2 SQIVND (reference sequence). V dropped 3 bases and J dropped 7 bases, with 13 bases sitting between them. The CDR3 length is 14 residues. Written as DNA, the CDR3 is TGTGCCAGTAGTATTGCAGGGTCCGGGCAGCCCCAGCATTTT. The encoded protein is CASSIAGSGQPQHF.

In DNA, the CDR3 is TGTGCCAGCAGCTTCTGGGTATCAGGAGATACGCAGTATTTT. This codes for CASSFWVSGDTQYF. V and J are TRBV5-6 and TRBJ2-3; D unresolved. The CDR3 loop spans 14 amino acids. Per germline, CDR1 SGHDT and CDR2 YYEEEE. The V end lost 2 bases, the J end lost 5 bases, and 12 bases lay between the germline ends.

DNA for the CDR3: TGTGCCAGCAGCTTAGGGACGGACTACTTCACAGATACGCAGTATTTT. It translates to CASSLGTDYFTDTQYF. The rearrangement joins TRBV7-7 to TRBJ2-3, with D maybe TRBD2 (6 bases). V was clipped by 1 base and J by 2 bases, with 13 bases between them. Germline-derived CDR1 and CDR2 are SSHAT and FNYEAQ (reference sequence). The CDR3 spans 16 residues.

The rearrangement uses TRBV4-1 and TRBJ1-1; the D is unclear. The V gene's germline CDR1 is MGHRA and CDR2 YSYEKL. V was cut by 1 base and J by 5 bases, with 5 bases left in between. This CDR3 comprises 12 residues. The CDR3, as DNA: TGCGCCAGCAGCCAAGGTCCTACTGAAGCTTTCTTT. It specifies CASSQGPTEAFF.

The CDR3 coding sequence is TGTGCCAGCAGTGAAGCATTGGGGGGTCCTGGAAACACCATATATTTT. Residues: CASSEALGGPGNTIYF. The J gene is TRBJ1-3, the V gene TRBV6-1; D is possibly TRBD1 (5 bases). Trimming took 0 bases from V and 2 from J, leaving 11 bases between them. From germline, CDR1 is MNHNS and CDR2 SASEGT. CDR3 length: 16 amino acids.

The V gene is TRBV5-1, the J gene TRBJ2-7, with 9 nucleotides matching TRBD1. J was trimmed by 2 bases and V by 3 bases; bases with no gene match: 3. This CDR3 is built from 14 residues. Per the germline V gene, CDR1 is SGHRS and CDR2 is YFSETQ. CDR3 loop: CASSSGTGTYEQYF. The CDR3 DNA follows: TGCGCCAGCAGCTCCGGGACAGGGACCTACGAGCAGTACTTC.

The chain recombines TRBV15 with TRBJ1-2, with unresolved D. V was pared by 6 bases and J by 4 bases, with 15 bases between. This CDR3 spans 14 amino acids. Germline V gives CDR1 LNHNV, CDR2 YYDKDF (reference sequence). CDR3 residues: CATSDRLGVYGYTF. DNA for the CDR3: TGTGCCACCAGTGATCGCCTGGGCGTCTATGGCTACACCTTC. The full variable domain, rest sourced from reference TRBV15 and TRBJ1-2, is DAMVIQNPRYQVTQFGKPVTLSCSQTLNHNVMYWYQQKSSQAPKLLFHYYDKDFNNEADTPDNFQSRRPNTSFCFLDIRSPGLGDTAMYLCATSDRLGVYGYTFGSGTRLTVV.

V is TRBV5-6 and J is TRBJ2-7; 9 nucleotides align to TRBD1. The CDR3 length is 16 residues. Germline V gene lookup returns CDR1 SGHDT and CDR2 YYEEEE. The junction had 11 bases not matched to a gene; V was cut back by 5 bases and J by 2 bases. The CDR3 DNA reads TGTGCCAGCAGAAGTACACTCCGGGACAGGGCCTACGAGCAGTACTTC. This translates into CASRSTLRDRAYEQYF.

The chain recombines TRBV7-9 with TRBJ1-1, with no clear D. From germline, CDR1 is SEHNR and CDR2 FQNEAQ (reference sequence). Trimming removed 5 bases from V and 7 bases from J, with 14 bases in between. The CDR3 has 13 amino acids. CDR3: CASSPTRGNEAFF. For the CDR3, the DNA is TGTGCCAGCAGCCCAACACGGGGAAATGAAGCTTTCTTT.

The chain is built from TRBV19 and TRBJ2-6; D not resolved. Germline CDR1 reads LNHDA; CDR2 reads SQIVND (reference sequence). The CDR3 is 16 amino acids. V dropped 6 bases and J dropped 3 bases, with 15 bases sitting between them. The CDR3, as DNA: TGTGCCAGTAGCAACGAGGTGCTCGGTGGGGCCAACGTCCTGACTTTC. Translating it yields CASSNEVLGGANVLTF.

This chain connects TRBV5-6 to TRBJ2-5; 11 bases align to TRBD2. The closer fit of TRBJ2-7 to the DNA end suggests the J call may be wrong. CDR1 is SGHDT, CDR2 YYEEEE, per germline. This CDR3 contains 16 residues. The CDR3 DNA follows: TGTGCCAGCAGCTTCGGGACTAGCGGAGTCTCCTACGAGCAGTACTTC. Protein product: CASSFGTSGVSYEQYF.